Listed below are T cell receptor beta chains from one sample, sequenced in a study of T-cell reconstitution after alpha-beta-depleted transplantation in children. A single record per CDR3 protein comes from TCRdb applying MiXCR to the PCR reads. This table has approximately 190,000 distinct CDR3 sequences, just under 6.5% appearing once. Material: PBMCs, obtained before TCRalphabeta/CD19-depleted stem cell transplant. The receptors derive from a girl less than two years old with combined immunodeficiency, due to receive a stem cell transplant. Each CDR3 is given with its conserved first and last residue. A D gene is named only where the DNA matches it firmly. Some rows mark clone size as missing; the rest say once, few, many or name a class of expanded clone.

TRBJ2-7	many	-	TRBV29-1	TGCAGCGTCTCAGGGTGGGAGTACGAGCAGTACTTC	CSVSGWEYEQYF
TRBJ2-5	many	TRBD2	TRBV15	TGTGCCACCAGCAGAGGACTAGCCTCAGAGACCCAGTACTTC	CATSRGLASETQYF
TRBJ2-5	many	TRBD2	TRBV12-3/TRBV12-4	TGTGCCAGCAGTTCCGGACTAGCGGGGGGGCCTTCAGAGACCCAGTACTTC	CASSSGLAGGPSETQYF
TRBJ2-2	many	-	TRBV20-1	TGCAGTGCTAGGACGGATACCGGGGAGCTGTTTTTT	CSARTDTGELFF
TRBJ2-1	-	-	TRBV11-2	TGTGCCAGCAGCTTAAGGGCGGCGGCGGGATTGACCTCGAGTGAGCAGTTCTTC	CASSLRAAAGLTSSEQFF
TRBJ2-1	many	TRBD2	TRBV12-3/TRBV12-4	TGTGCCAGCAGTAATAGCGGGAGGTACAATGAGCAGTTCTTC	CASSNSGRYNEQFF
TRBJ2-1	many	TRBD2	TRBV20-1	TGCAGTGCTCCCGTGGGGGTAGCGGGAGTAGAGCAGTTCTTC	CSAPVGVAGVEQFF
TRBJ1-5	many	-	TRBV9	TGTGCCAGCAGCCAAGGGTGGGTGCTTCAGCCCCAGCATTTT	CASSQGWVLQPQHF
TRBJ2-7	few	TRBD1	TRBV5-1	TGCGCCAGCAGCTCGGGACAGGGGGCGAGAAACCCCTACCATAGGCCTTACTACGAGCAGTACTTC	CASSSGQGARNPYHRPYYEQYF
TRBJ2-7	many	-	TRBV7-9	TGTGCCAGCAGCTTACTTTATGGCGGTACCTACGAGCAGTACTTC	CASSLLYGGTYEQYF
TRBJ2-3	-	TRBD2	TRBV11-3	TGTGCCAGCAGCTTCGGGGGGGCGCCGCAGTATTTT	CASSFGGAPQYF
TRBJ2-3	-	-	TRBV30	TGTGCCTGGAGCGCCCGGACATATTATCACACAGATACGCAGTATTTT	CAWSARTYYHTDTQYF
TRBJ2-3	few	TRBD2	TRBV7-3	TGTGCCAGCAGCCGGACTAGCGGCACAGATACGCAGTATTTT	CASSRTSGTDTQYF
TRBJ1-6	many	-	TRBV6-1	TGTGCCAGCAGTCCCAGTAGGGATTCACCCCTCCACTTT	CASSPSRDSPLHF
TRBJ2-1	many	-	TRBV5-1	TGCGCCAGCAGCTTGGGCCCCTTTTTGAGTGATGAGCAGTTCTTC	CASSLGPFLSDEQFF
TRBJ2-7	many	-	TRBV29-1	TGCAGCGTTGACGGGGGCGCGGGACCCTACGAGCAGTACTTC	CSVDGGAGPYEQYF
TRBJ1-1	many	-	TRBV24-1	TGTGCCACCCGCGGGTCGCCCGGTACTGAAGCTTTCTTT	CATRGSPGTEAFF
TRBJ2-1	many	TRBD2	TRBV15	TGTGCCACCAGCGAGACGACTAGCGACACCTCATTCAGCTCCTACAATGAGCAGTTCTTC	CATSETTSDTSFSSYNEQFF
TRBJ2-1	many	TRBD2	TRBV12-3/TRBV12-4	TGTGCCAGCAGTTCTCGCGGGAGGTCCTACAATGAGCAGTTCTTC	CASSSRGRSYNEQFF
TRBJ2-2	many	-	TRBV3-1	TGTGCCAGCACCCCCCTTAACACCGGGGAGCTGTTTTTT	CASTPLNTGELFF
TRBJ2-5	few	TRBD1	TRBV28	TGTGCCAGCAGTTTAGACAGGGAGTACGGAGAGACCCAGTACTTC	CASSLDREYGETQYF
TRBJ2-3	many	TRBD2	TRBV29-1	TGCAGCGTTGAGTCCAGACTAGCGGACGCGCCAGATACGCAGTATTTT	CSVESRLADAPDTQYF
TRBJ2-7	many	TRBD2	TRBV4-1	TGCGCCAGCAGCCAAGAAGTAACGTTGAGCGGGGATAACTACGAGCAGTACTTC	CASSQEVTLSGDNYEQYF
TRBJ2-1	many	-	TRBV4-3	TGCGCCAGCAGTTCATCGGGGGGACACCGCGGTGAGCAGTTCTTC	CASSSSGGHRGEQFF
TRBJ2-7	many	TRBD1	TRBV7-2	TGTGCCAGCAGCTTGGACAGGGTCTACGAGCAGTACTTC	CASSLDRVYEQYF
TRBJ2-3	many	-	TRBV5-1	TGCGCCAGCAGCGGGTACGGGGTTAGCACAGATACGCAGTATTTT	CASSGYGVSTDTQYF
TRBJ2-1	many	-	TRBV7-9	TGTGCCAGCAGCTTATTGGCTAGCAGATCCGTTCATCATGAGCAGTTCTTC	CASSLLASRSVHHEQFF
TRBJ2-1	many	-	TRBV29-1	TGCAGCATCTCCGACAGAGATGAGCAGTTCTTC	CSISDRDEQFF
TRBJ2-1	few	-	TRBV7-6	TGTGCCAGCAGCGGCCCATACAATGAGCAGTTCTTC	CASSGPYNEQFF
TRBJ2-1	many	TRBD1	TRBV20-1	TGCAGTGCTAGACACCGGGACAGAGATTACAATGAGCAGTTCTTC	CSARHRDRDYNEQFF
TRBJ2-1	many	-	TRBV9	TGTGCCAGCAGCGTAGGGGGCCACAATGAGCAGTTCTTC	CASSVGGHNEQFF
TRBJ2-1	many	-	TRBV5-5	TGTGCCAGCAGCTTGTTTGGGATCAATGAGCAGTTCTTC	CASSLFGINEQFF
TRBJ2-3	many	TRBD2	TRBV4-2	TGTGCCAGCAGCCCGGCTGGGCGGGGGGACACAGATACGCAGTATTTT	CASSPAGRGDTDTQYF
TRBJ2-1	many	-	TRBV24-1	TGTGCCACCAGTGGGCCGTCTTCCTACAATGAGCAGTTCTTC	CATSGPSSYNEQFF
TRBJ2-5	-	-	TRBV7-8	TGTGCCAGCTGGGGGTGGGCCTTTTACTTC	CASWGWAFYF
TRBJ1-1	-	-	TRBV9	TGTGCCAGCAGCGTAGGATTTTCGGGGATTGAAGCTTTCTTT	CASSVGFSGIEAFF
TRBJ1-1	many	TRBD1	TRBV6-2/TRBV6-3	TGTGCCAGCAGGGGACAGCAGAACACTGAAGCTTTCTTT	CASRGQQNTEAFF
TRBJ2-1	many	TRBD1	TRBV24-1	TGTGCCACCAGTGACTACGGGACAGGGACTAAGAATGAGCAGTTCTTC	CATSDYGTGTKNEQFF
TRBJ2-3	-	TRBD2	TRBV20-1	TGCAGTGCTAGGAGGCTAGCGGGGGTTTCAGATACGCAGTATTTT	CSARRLAGVSDTQYF
TRBJ2-3	many	-	TRBV28	TGTGCCAGCAGTCGCGGGACCTTTCTGGATACGCAGTATTTT	CASSRGTFLDTQYF
TRBJ1-1	many	-	TRBV7-8	TGTGCCAGCAGATTTGATAGGGGGGGGAACACTGAAGCTTTCTTT	CASRFDRGGNTEAFF
TRBJ2-3	-	-	TRBV11-2	TGTGCCAGCAGCTTAGTGGTGGTTACGGGTACGCAGTATTTT	CASSLVVVTGTQYF
TRBJ2-1	many	-	TRBV4-3	TGCGCCAGCAGCCAAGATCCATGGTTCCAGACCCAAGGGTCCTACAATGAGCAGTTCTTC	CASSQDPWFQTQGSYNEQFF
TRBJ2-1	many	TRBD2	TRBV28	TGTGCCAGCAGCAAACTAGCGGCTTTAAACAATGAGCAGTTCTTC	CASSKLAALNNEQFF
TRBJ2-7	many	-	TRBV19	TGTGCCAGTAGTATAGATGTGACAGACTACGAGCAGTACTTC	CASSIDVTDYEQYF
TRBJ2-5	many	-	TRBV12-3/TRBV12-4	TGTGCCAGCAGTGGGGACAAACTCGGCCAAGAGACCCAGTACTTC	CASSGDKLGQETQYF
TRBJ2-1	many	TRBD2	TRBV4-2	TGTGCCAGCAGCCAAGAGGGACTAGCGGGAGGGCCAGGGTACGAGCAGTTCTTC	CASSQEGLAGGPGYEQFF
TRBJ2-5	many	-	TRBV10-3	TGTGCCATCAGTGAGTCTTTCATGGTGATCGCTAAAGAGACCCAGTACTTC	CAISESFMVIAKETQYF
TRBJ2-5	many	TRBD2	TRBV27	TGTGCCAGCGCCTTGGGGACTAGCGGGAGAGAGACCCAGTACTTC	CASALGTSGRETQYF
TRBJ1-1	many	-	TRBV19	TGTGCCACCAAACCGGGGATTTACACTGAAGCTTTCTTT	CATKPGIYTEAFF
TRBJ2-7	many	TRBD1	TRBV7-9	TGTGCCAGCAGCCCTCCGGACAGGGAGGCCGAGCAGTACTTC	CASSPPDREAEQYF
TRBJ2-4	many	TRBD1	TRBV7-9	TGTGCCAGCAGCTTTGGACAGGTTGAAATACTATCCTTGCCTTTAGCCAAAAACATTCAGTACTTC	CASSFGQVEILSLPLAKNIQYF
TRBJ2-7	many	-	TRBV18	TGTGCCAGCTCCCCAGCTGGAGGGGAGCAGTACTTC	CASSPAGGEQYF
TRBJ2-1	many	-	TRBV7-8	TGTGCCAGCAGCTTATGGGGGCAGGCGGGGTACAATGAGCAGTTCTTC	CASSLWGQAGYNEQFF
TRBJ2-7	many	-	TRBV20-1	TGCAGTGCTAGTTCCGGGGCCTACGAGCAGTACTTC	CSASSGAYEQYF
TRBJ2-1	many	TRBD1	TRBV6-5	TGTGCCAGCAGTTGGGGACAGAGCTACAATGAGCAGTTCTTC	CASSWGQSYNEQFF
TRBJ2-1	many	-	TRBV24-1	TGTGCCACCAGCTCAATGGATGAGCAGTTCTTC	CATSSMDEQFF
TRBJ1-1	-	-	TRBV7-9	TGTGCCAGCAGCTCGAGATCCCGGGCCTCGAACACTGAAGCTTTCTTT	CASSSRSRASNTEAFF